This note documents a single T cell receptor beta chain sequence. What it binds is unknown. In the original workflow: Across clinicopathological groups, CDR3 differences served as the basis for building a distant-metastasis classifier for papillary thyroid cancer. TCRdb re-called the PCR reads via MiXCR. Clone size and V and J calls follow TCRdb, not the original study. Of tens of thousands of clones in the sample, about 4% were seen once. V was pared by 6 bases and J by 2 bases, with 2 bases of the junction left unmatched. Germline assignment: CDR1 SGHAT and CDR2 FQDESV (reference sequence). CDR3 length: 14 residues. The data derive from a study of metastatic and nonmetastatic thyroid tumors. Study-wide context: Thyroid patients, malignant and benign, had repertoires compared across blood and tumor or nodule tissue. Overall study results and limits: For both blood and tumor, malignant thyroid tumors reportedly showed significantly higher TCR beta diversity than benign nodules did.

Not a single patient had been given any form of treatment at any point before undergoing thyroid surgery. The rearrangement joins TRBV11-1 to TRBJ2-3; 10 nucleotides line up with TRBD2. The receptor was isolated from a female donor with papillary thyroid cancer or a benign thyroid nodule (not recorded which). Some clones in this sample may be carry-over from other donors' samples. Material: blood. The chain's CDR3 is CASRSGRATDTQYF. CDR3 nucleotides: TGTGCCAGCAGGAGCGGGAGGGCCACAGATACGCAGTATTTT.